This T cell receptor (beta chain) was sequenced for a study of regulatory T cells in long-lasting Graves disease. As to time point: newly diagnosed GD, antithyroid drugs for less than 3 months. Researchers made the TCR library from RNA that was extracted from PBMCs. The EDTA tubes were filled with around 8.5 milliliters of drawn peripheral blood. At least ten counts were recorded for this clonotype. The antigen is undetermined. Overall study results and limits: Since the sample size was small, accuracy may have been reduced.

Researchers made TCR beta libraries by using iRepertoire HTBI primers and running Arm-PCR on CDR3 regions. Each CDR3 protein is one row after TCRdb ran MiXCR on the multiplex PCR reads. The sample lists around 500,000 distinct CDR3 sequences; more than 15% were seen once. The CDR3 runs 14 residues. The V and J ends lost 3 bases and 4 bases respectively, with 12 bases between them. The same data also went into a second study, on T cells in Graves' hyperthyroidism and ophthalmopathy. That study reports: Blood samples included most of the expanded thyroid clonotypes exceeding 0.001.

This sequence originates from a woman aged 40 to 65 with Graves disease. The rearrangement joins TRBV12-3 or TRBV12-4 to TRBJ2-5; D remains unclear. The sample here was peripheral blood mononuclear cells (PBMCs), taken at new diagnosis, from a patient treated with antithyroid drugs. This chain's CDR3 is CASSLGYMGETQYF. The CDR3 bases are TGTGCCAGCAGTTTGGGTTACATGGGAGAGACCCAGTACTTC.